The rows below give T cell receptor beta chains drawn from one sample of a study of CD4 T cells in relation to SARS-CoV-2 and coronaviruses. Their antigens remain unidentified. Here immunoSEQ multiplex PCR was the method, and the copy in TCRdb shows in-frame clones only, minus some. The sample records some 19,000 clones, 65% to 85% being singletons. The sequenced sample consisted of CD4+ T cells from PBMCs, cultured in vitro. The source is a human donor in good health. The CDR3 runs from the conserved cysteine through the conserved F or W. A D gene is named only where the DNA matches it firmly. Expanded clones are given a class, and other clones once, few, many or no size at all.

J	V	D	size	DNA	CDR3
TRBJ1-1	TRBV9	TRBD1	-	TGTGCCAGCAGCATAGGACAGGGGGAAAACACTGAAGCTTTCTTT	CASSIGQGENTEAFF
TRBJ1-1	TRBV5-1	-	-	TGCGCCAGCAGCTTGAACGTAGGGCGGATCATGAACACTGAAGCTTTCTTT	CASSLNVGRIMNTEAFF
TRBJ1-1	TRBV5-1	-	-	TGCGCCAGCAGCGACACGGGGGGTACCACTGAAGCTTTCTTT	CASSDTGGTTEAFF
TRBJ1-6	TRBV6-6	-	-	TGTGCCAGCAGTTCCACCCAAGATATTTCACCCCTCCACTTT	CASSSTQDISPLHF
TRBJ2-1	TRBV24-1	TRBD2	-	TGTGCCACCAGTAGAAGTCCCGGGACTAGCGGGACGACCACCTCCTACAATGAGCAGTTCTTC	CATSRSPGTSGTTTSYNEQFF
TRBJ2-7	TRBV27	TRBD2	-	TGTGCCAGCAGTTTACGTAGGGACCGGGGGGTTTACGAGCAGTACTTC	CASSLRRDRGVYEQYF
TRBJ1-6	TRBV19	-	-	TGTGCCAGTAGTATAGTGGGCTCCTATAATTCACCCCTCCACTTT	CASSIVGSYNSPLHF
TRBJ1-3	TRBV7-9	-	few	TGTGCCAGCAGCCCAGAGGGTAGGCTATACACTGGAAACACCATATATTTT	CASSPEGRLYTGNTIYF
TRBJ2-5	TRBV12-3/TRBV12-4	-	-	TGTGCCAGCAGTGCCCGCGACGAGGAGACCCAGTACTTC	CASSARDEETQYF
TRBJ2-5	TRBV11-3	-	-	TGTGCCAGCAGCTTGGGCCCCGTAGAGACCCAGTACTTC	CASSLGPVETQYF
TRBJ2-1	TRBV5-5	-	-	TGTGCCAGCAGCTTTCGGCTAGCCCCCAATGAGCAGTTCTTC	CASSFRLAPNEQFF
TRBJ1-6	TRBV3-1/TRBV3-2	-	-	TGTGCCAGCAGCCGGGAGGGTGCGGGGACCCTCCACTTT	CASSREGAGTLHF
TRBJ1-3	TRBV5-1	-	once	TGCGCCAGCAGGTTACAGAGCTCTGGAAACACCATATATTTT	CASRLQSSGNTIYF
TRBJ1-2	TRBV20-1	-	-	TGCAGTGCTCGTGAGGGAGCCTATGGCTACACCTTC	CSAREGAYGYTF
TRBJ2-2	TRBV7-2	-	-	TGTGCCAGCAGCCGAGACAACACCGGGGAGCTGTTTTTT	CASSRDNTGELFF
TRBJ2-6	TRBV7-9	-	-	TGTGCCAGCAGCTTAGCGAAGGGCTCTGGGGCCAACGTCCTGACTTTC	CASSLAKGSGANVLTF
TRBJ2-1	TRBV30	-	-	TGTGCCTGGAGTGACTACAATGAGCAGTTCTTC	CAWSDYNEQFF
TRBJ1-1	TRBV7-9	TRBD1	once	TGTGCCAGCAGCTTAGAGTACAGGACAGGGGATTACGGTTCCACTGAAGCTTTCTTT	CASSLEYRTGDYGSTEAFF
TRBJ1-1	TRBV5-4	-	-	TGTGCCAGCAGCTCGACCCCGGCCATGATCACTGAAGCTTTCTTT	CASSSTPAMITEAFF
TRBJ1-5	TRBV2	-	few	TGTGCCAGCAGCGTCGGGTATAGCAATCAGCCCCAGCATTTT	CASSVGYSNQPQHF
TRBJ1-5	TRBV27	-	-	TGTGCCAGCAGCGGGGGCAGAAATCAGCCCCAGCATTTT	CASSGGRNQPQHF
TRBJ2-1	TRBV9	TRBD2	-	TGTGCCAGCAGCGTAGCTACGGAAGCGGGAGGGCCAGGTGAGCAGTTCTTC	CASSVATEAGGPGEQFF
TRBJ2-3	TRBV6-6	-	-	TGTGCCAGCAGTTACTCGAGTAATGGCGCGGATACGCAGTATTTT	CASSYSSNGADTQYF
TRBJ2-7	TRBV7-9	-	once	TGTGCCAGCAGCGACCTCTTGTTGGGCGAGCAGTACTTC	CASSDLLLGEQYF
TRBJ1-5	TRBV19	-	-	TGTGCCAGTCGGGCCGCGGGGCAGCCCCAGCATTTT	CASRAAGQPQHF
TRBJ2-2	TRBV9	-	once	TGTGCCAGCAGCGTAGGGGGCGTTGGCAGGGATAAAACCGGGGAGCTGTTTTTT	CASSVGGVGRDKTGELFF
TRBJ2-5	TRBV5-1	TRBD1	-	TGCGCCAGCAGCTCATGGACAGGGGAGGAGACCCAGTACTTC	CASSSWTGEETQYF
TRBJ1-2	TRBV18	TRBD1	-	TGTGCCAGCTCTCCGCAGGGGGCGGCCGGTTATGGCTACACCTTC	CASSPQGAAGYGYTF
TRBJ1-3	TRBV18	-	few	TGTGCCAGCTCACCAGTCGCAGGGCCCTCTGGAAACACCATATATTTT	CASSPVAGPSGNTIYF
TRBJ2-7	TRBV5-1	-	-	TGCGCCAGCAGCTTGGAGGTAGGCCGCGTATACGAGCAGTACTTC	CASSLEVGRVYEQYF
TRBJ1-2	TRBV24-1	-	-	TGTGCCACCAGTGATTTGGGAGACCGTGGCTACACCTTC	CATSDLGDRGYTF
TRBJ2-7	TRBV27	TRBD2	-	TGTGCCAGCAGTGGAAGCGGGGCTATAACCTACGAGCAGTACTTC	CASSGSGAITYEQYF
TRBJ2-2	TRBV19	TRBD1	-	TGTGCCAGCAATCACAGGGGGCTCACCGGGGAGCTGTTTTTT	CASNHRGLTGELFF
TRBJ2-1	TRBV7-2	-	-	TGTGCCAGCAGCTTAGGATCTGGAGGGACGTCGCAGTTCTTC	CASSLGSGGTSQFF
TRBJ1-3	TRBV9	-	-	TGTGCCAGCAGCGTAATGCAGGGGCCTGGAAACACCATATATTTT	CASSVMQGPGNTIYF
TRBJ1-1	TRBV6-1	-	-	TGTGCCAGCAGTGAGGGGACTGCGAACACTGAAGCTTTCTTT	CASSEGTANTEAFF
TRBJ2-1	TRBV24-1	-	-	TGTGCCACCAGTCGAGGGTCCCTGGGGCAGTTCTTC	CATSRGSLGQFF
TRBJ2-7	TRBV30	TRBD2	-	TGTGCCTGGAGTGTACGAGCGGGAGGTTTCGAGCAGTACTTC	CAWSVRAGGFEQYF
TRBJ2-7	TRBV6-5	TRBD2	-	TGTGCCAGCAGTTCCCGCCGACTAGCGGGGAGCTACGAGCAGTACTTC	CASSSRRLAGSYEQYF
TRBJ1-5	TRBV2	TRBD1	-	TGTGCCAGCAATGCAGGGGGCGCGGGTCAGCCCCAGCATTTT	CASNAGGAGQPQHF